Each of the 20 T cell receptor beta chains below was sequenced from the same sample in a study of blood T cell repertoires in COVID-19. Here immunoSEQ multiplex PCR was the method, and the copy in TCRdb shows in-frame clones only, minus some. The table has a few hundred thousand clones, 70% to 90% seen once; the top ten hold around 2.2%. Specimen: PBMCs or T cells enriched from blood (not recorded which). The receptor set was obtained from a man younger than 40 who had recovered from COVID-19.

The V gene is TRBV5-6, the J gene TRBJ1-2, with no clear D. Germline values: CDR1 SGHDT, CDR2 YYEEEE. This CDR3 is 13 amino acids long. The V gene lost 0 bases and the J gene lost 3 bases, with 6 bases spanning the gap. CDR3 sequence: CASSLEEYYGYTF. Here the CDR3 DNA reads TGTGCCAGCAGCTTGGAAGAGTACTATGGCTACACCTTC. Based on the CDR3 plus reference TRBV5-6 and TRBJ1-2, the full variable domain is DAGVTQSPTHLIKTRGQQVTLRCSPKSGHDTVSWYQQALGQGPQFIFQYYEEEERQRGNFPDRFSGHQFPNYSSELNVNALLLGDSALYLCASSLEEYYGYTFGSGTRLTVV.

With respect to this clone: The identical CDR3 is also encoded by other nucleotide sequences in the sample. The chain uses TRBV12-3 or TRBV12-4 and TRBJ1-1; D is ambiguous. V lost 3 bases and J 2 bases, leaving 7 bases between the germline ends. The CDR3 runs to 13 residues. DNA of the CDR3: TGTGCCAGCAGTTTGAGGGTCAACACTGAAGCTTTCTTT. Amino acids: CASSLRVNTEAFF.

As for this clone: This specimen includes other DNA sequences encoding the same CDR3. CDR3 residues: CATSRGNQPQHF. The CDR3, as DNA: TGTGCCACCAGTAGAGGCAATCAGCCCCAGCATTTT. The V call is TRBV24-1, the J call TRBJ1-5; D not resolved. V lost 6 bases and J lost 2, with 4 bases in between. The CDR3 runs to 12 residues. Germline loops: CDR1 KGHDR, CDR2 SFDVKD.

The sample holds a few counts of this clone. The V call is TRBV30, the J call TRBJ1-6, with D perhaps TRBD1 (5 bases). Per germline, CDR1 GTSNPN and CDR2 SVGIG (reference sequence). The CDR3 has 16 residues. V lost 0 bases to trimming and J lost 8 bases, with 17 bases between them. Written as DNA, the CDR3 is TGTGCCTGGAGTGTACAGTGGGGCCCTACACATTCACCCCTCCACTTT. Translating it yields CAWSVQWGPTHSPLHF.

This chain uses TRBV6-5 with TRBJ1-1; no clear D gene. Germline CDR1 and CDR2: MNHEY and SVGAGI. The CDR3 spans 15 residues. Trimming took 7 bases from V and 3 from J, leaving 18 bases between them. The DNA for the CDR3 is TGTGCCAGCACCAAATTCCCGGGAGGCTACACTGAAGCTTTCTTT. Protein: CASTKFPGGYTEAFF.

V is TRBV10-3 and J is TRBJ1-6, with a possible D match to TRBD1 (6 bases). Trimming removed 10 bases from V and 9 bases from J, with 16 bases in between. The length of the CDR3 is 13 residues. The germline gives CDR1 ENHRY, CDR2 SYGVKD. CDR3 amino acids: CASKTGMGSPLHF. CDR3 bases: TGTGCCAGCAAAACAGGGATGGGTTCACCCCTCCACTTT.

CDR3 nucleotide sequence: TGTGCCAGCAGGCCTAGTAAGGTGTCACCCCTCCACTTT. Encoded protein: CASRPSKVSPLHF. The chain carries TRBV11-2 and TRBJ1-6; D not certain. The V and J ends lost 6 bases and 10 bases respectively, with 13 bases between them. Per the germline V gene, CDR1 is SGHAT and CDR2 is FQNNGV. The CDR3 extends over 13 amino acids.

This chain connects TRBV27 to TRBJ2-5; D might be TRBD1 (6 bases). The V gene lost 3 bases and the J gene lost 5 bases, with 16 bases spanning the gap. This CDR3 region has 15 residues. Germline lookup yields CDR1 MNHEY and CDR2 SMNVEV (reference sequence). The DNA of the CDR3 is TGTGCCAGCAGTTTCAAGACAGGCTTACGGGAGACCCAGTACTTC. The encoded protein is CASSFKTGLRETQYF.

V usage is TRBV5-6 and J usage is TRBJ1-2; TRBD1 matches at 7 bases. With 0 bases clipped from V and 5 bases from J, the junction kept 4 bases outside the gene matches. CDR1 is SGHDT and CDR2 is YYEEEE in the germline V gene. CDR3 size: 14 residues. CDR3 in amino acids: CASSLVVQGYGYTF. The CDR3 coding sequence is TGTGCCAGCAGCTTGGTGGTACAGGGGTATGGCTACACCTTC.

In its sample, this clone was seen once. V is TRBV2 and J is TRBJ1-2; the D is unclear. Trimming cost V 6 bases and J 8 bases, with 16 bases left between them. The CDR3 sequence is 13 residues long. Germline lookup yields CDR1 SNHLY and CDR2 FYNNEI. In DNA form, the CDR3 reads TGTGCCAGCAGCGTCGCGGTCGGTATGGGCTACACCTTC. It yields the protein CASSVAVGMGYTF.

This chain links TRBV5-6 with TRBJ2-7; maybe TRBD2 (6 bases). CDR3 length: 13 residues. Per the germline V gene, CDR1 is SGHDT and CDR2 is YYEEEE. The ends were cut back, 2 bases at V and 4 bases at J, with 10 bases in the middle. This CDR3 is CASSFGTGYEQYF. The CDR3, as DNA: TGTGCCAGCAGCTTCGGGACTGGATACGAGCAGTACTTC.

This chain links TRBV30 with TRBJ2-7; TRBD1 matches at 9 bases. Germline values: CDR1 GTSNPN, CDR2 SVGIG (reference sequence). The CDR3 loop spans 14 amino acids. V lost 5 bases and J lost 0; bases outside the gene matches: 5. CDR3 loop: CAWGQGIPSYEQYF. In DNA form, the CDR3 reads TGTGCCTGGGGACAGGGGATCCCCTCCTACGAGCAGTACTTC.

Comments on this clone: The sample carries other DNA sequences with the same CDR3. The rearrangement joins TRBV10-1 to TRBJ2-7, with D unclear. V gave up 2 bases and J gave up 3 bases, with 5 bases separating them. CDR1 WNHNN and CDR2 SYGVQD come from the germline V gene (reference sequence). The CDR3 totals 12 residues. The CDR3 region is CASSEPGYEQYF. The CDR3 DNA reads TGCGCCAGCAGTGAGCCAGGCTACGAGCAGTACTTC.

This clone has more than one count but fewer than ten. The rearrangement links TRBV7-8 to TRBJ2-7; unclear D gene. Per the germline V gene, CDR1 is SGHVS and CDR2 is FQNEAQ. Trimming took off 0 bases at V and 1 base at J, with 7 bases between the two ends. This CDR3 has 14 amino acids. In DNA form, the CDR3 reads TGTGCCAGCAGCTTAGCGCGCGGATCCTACGAGCAGTACTTC. Protein sequence: CASSLARGSYEQYF.

This rearrangement joins TRBV10-3 to TRBJ2-1; the match to TRBD2 covers 11 bases. Germline V gene sequence: CDR1 ENHRY, CDR2 SYGVKD. CDR3 length: 14 amino acids. V was pared by 4 bases and J by 5 bases, with 1 base of the junction left unmatched. The CDR3 nucleotides are TGTGCCATCAGTGGACTAGCGGGGAACAATGAGCAGTTCTTC. Encoded protein: CAISGLAGNNEQFF.

This chain connects TRBV5-4 to TRBJ1-5, with D uncertain. Germline CDR1 and CDR2: SGHNT and YYREEE (reference sequence). Trimming stripped 3 bases from V and 2 bases from J, with 15 bases between. The length of the CDR3 is 16 residues. This CDR3 reads CASSSKEAGGNQPQHF. DNA of the CDR3: TGTGCCAGCAGCTCGAAGGAGGCAGGTGGCAATCAGCCCCAGCATTTT.

This clone was detected once. The V call is TRBV28, the J call TRBJ2-3, with 14 bases matching TRBD2. The CDR3 runs 16 residues. Germline-derived CDR1 and CDR2 are MDHEN and SYDVKM. V dropped 5 bases and J dropped 0; count of bases not matched to a gene: 1. The CDR3 DNA sequence: TGTGCCAGCAGTAGACTAGCGGGGGGGAGCACAGATACGCAGTATTTT. Protein sequence: CASSRLAGGSTDTQYF.

The chain combines TRBV19 with TRBJ1-2, with TRBD1 matching 7 bases. The trim removed 5 bases at V and 2 bases at J, leaving 8 bases unmatched. CDR3 length: 15 amino acids. Germline CDR1 and CDR2: LNHDA and SQIVND (reference sequence). CDR3 in DNA: TGTGCCAGTAGTCCGTTCGGACAGGCAAACTATGGCTACACCTTC. Its protein product is CASSPFGQANYGYTF.

This chain links TRBV7-2 with TRBJ2-1, with D possibly being TRBD1 (6 bases). The V end was cut by 0 bases, the J end by 4 bases, with 10 bases between. The V gene's germline CDR1 is SGHTA and CDR2 FQGNSA. This CDR3 contains 15 residues. DNA for the CDR3: TGTGCCAGCAGCTTAGCCCAGGGGTTATACAATGAGCAGTTCTTC. As protein: CASSLAQGLYNEQFF.

This clone has only a few counts. This chain uses TRBV9 with TRBJ2-1, with 10 bases that match TRBD2. The CDR3 is made up of 19 amino acids. The germline V gene has CDR1 SGDLS and CDR2 YYNGEE. V was pared by 0 bases and J by 4 bases, with 13 bases of the junction left unmatched. DNA for the CDR3: TGTGCCAGCAGCGTAGAGGGAGCGGGGGGGAATACTGTATACAATGAGCAGTTCTTC. This sequence encodes CASSVEGAGGNTVYNEQFF.